The 9 T cell receptor beta chains listed next were all sequenced from one sample in a study of T cell responses to AZD1222 COVID-19 vaccine. The repertoire was sequenced with immunoSEQ multiplex PCR; TCRdb's copy has only in-frame clones and lacks some. The sample records roughly 270,000 clones, 90% to 95% being singletons. This specimen consisted of peripheral blood, obtained 28 days after the second AZD1222 dose. The origin of the receptors is an adult who received the AZD1222 COVID-19 vaccine.

This chain connects TRBV15 to TRBJ1-4; D gene ambiguous. This CDR3 comprises 14 residues. Between the trimmed V and J ends, which lost 1 base and 5 bases, there was a span of 8 bases. Germline values: CDR1 LNHNV, CDR2 YYDKDF (reference sequence). CDR3 loop: CATSRGRVNEKLFF. The CDR3 coding sequence is TGTGCCACCAGCAGAGGGAGGGTGAATGAAAAACTGTTTTTT.

V gene TRBV4-1 combines with J gene TRBJ2-7; 9 nucleotides align to TRBD2. Germline lookup yields CDR1 MGHRA and CDR2 YSYEKL. The ends lost 4 bases at V and 2 bases at J; junction bases unmatched: 12. The CDR3 has 17 amino acids. The CDR3 here is CASSPNPGLATTYEQYF. CDR3 DNA: TGCGCCAGCAGCCCGAATCCGGGACTAGCTACAACCTACGAGCAGTACTTC.

The V and J genes are TRBV7-9 and TRBJ2-7, with unresolved D. The CDR3 sequence is 11 residues long. The germline V gene has CDR1 SEHNR and CDR2 FQNEAQ (reference sequence). Between the trimmed V and J ends, which lost 4 bases and 7 bases, there was a span of 8 bases. The CDR3, as DNA: TGTGCCAGCAGCTCCCAAACGGAGCAGTACTTC. Its protein product is CASSSQTEQYF.

The chain recombines TRBV6-5 with TRBJ2-3, with 8 bases that match TRBD2. CDR1 and CDR2 (germline): MNHEY, SVGAGI. The J segment lost 4 bases and the V segment lost 7 bases, leaving 1 base of the junction unmatched. This CDR3 is built from 12 residues. The CDR3 region has the DNA TGTGCCAGCACGGGGGGGGCAGATACGCAGTATTTT. It codes for CASTGGADTQYF.

The chain couples TRBV7-9 to TRBJ2-7; possible D gene TRBD1, 6 bases. CDR1 is SEHNR, CDR2 FQNEAQ, per germline (reference sequence). V lost 1 base, J lost 0 bases, and 7 bases lay in between. The CDR3 consists of 14 residues. Written as DNA, the CDR3 is TGTGCCAGCAGCTTAGAGGGGGACTCCTACGAGCAGTACTTC. It encodes CASSLEGDSYEQYF.

This chain joins TRBV11-2 and TRBJ1-2, with a weak D call TRBD1 (5 bases). Trimming cost V 10 bases and J 2 bases, with 8 bases left between them. Germline V gene data show CDR1 as SGHAT and CDR2 as FQNNGV. CDR3 length equals 11 residues. CDR3 protein: CATSGNYGYTF. The DNA for the CDR3 is TGTGCCACTTCAGGGAACTATGGCTACACCTTC.

The chain has TRBV4-1 and TRBJ2-2, with a weak D call TRBD2 (5 bases). The CDR3 is 15 amino acids. Germline assignment: CDR1 MGHRA and CDR2 YSYEKL. Trimming left V 8 bases short and J 4 bases short, with 17 bases between. CDR3 region: CASSRTGAVTGELFF. The CDR3 DNA sequence: TGCGCCAGCTCCCGGACTGGTGCTGTCACCGGGGAGCTGTTTTTT.

The chain joins TRBV5-6 to TRBJ1-5; 7 bases fit TRBD1. After removal of 2 bases from V and 7 bases from J, the junction contained 6 bases not matched to a gene. Germline-derived CDR1 and CDR2 are SGHDT and YYEEEE. This CDR3 has 14 residues. The CDR3 here is CASSFRGTGQPQHF. CDR3 bases: TGTGCCAGCAGCTTCAGGGGGACTGGACAGCCCCAGCATTTT.

The gene calls are TRBV28 and TRBJ2-7, with 8 bases matching TRBD1. Germline V gene sequence: CDR1 MDHEN, CDR2 SYDVKM. The CDR3 contains 15 residues. After removal of 7 bases from V and 6 bases from J, the junction contained 14 bases not matched to a gene. CDR3 in amino acids: CASTPGGQGSGEQYF. CDR3 in DNA: TGTGCCAGCACCCCCGGCGGACAGGGTTCGGGCGAGCAGTACTTC.